Sequencing of this T cell receptor beta chain was carried out in a study of blood T cells in healthy people across ages. Per sample, at least 5.5 micrograms of total RNA were extracted. There are 13 residues in the CDR3. V lost 7 bases, J lost 9 bases, and 7 bases stayed unmatched. Combining a sample-barcoded 5' primer with a J-beta primer mix, a second PCR ran for about 7 to 12 cycles. TCRdb reanalysed the 5' RACE reads using MiXCR and keeps one entry per CDR3 protein. The sample lists roughly 500,000 distinct CDR3 sequences; 25% to 30% were seen once. The chain joins TRBV12-3 or TRBV12-4 to TRBJ1-5; TRBD1 matches 9 bases. The specimen was blood. The TCR comes from a woman in her 70s in good health. Here the CDR3 reads CASNGQGIAPQHF. Written as DNA, the CDR3 is TGTGCCAGCAACGGACAGGGGATTGCGCCCCAGCATTTT.